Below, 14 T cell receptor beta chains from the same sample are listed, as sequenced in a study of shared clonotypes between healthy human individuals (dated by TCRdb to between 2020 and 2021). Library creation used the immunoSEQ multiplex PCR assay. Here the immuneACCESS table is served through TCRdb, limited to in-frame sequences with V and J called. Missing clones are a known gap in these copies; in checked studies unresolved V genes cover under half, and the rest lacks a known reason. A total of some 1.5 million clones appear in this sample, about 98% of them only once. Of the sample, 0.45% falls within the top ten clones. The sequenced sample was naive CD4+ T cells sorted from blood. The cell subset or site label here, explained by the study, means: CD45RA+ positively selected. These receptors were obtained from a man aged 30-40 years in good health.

The CDR3 loop is CASQGEITDTQYF. The CDR3 DNA is TGTGCCTCACAGGGGGAGATCACAGATACGCAGTATTTT. The chain uses TRBV2 and TRBJ2-3; 8 nucleotides line up with TRBD1. Germline V lookup: CDR1 SNHLY, CDR2 FYNNEI. J was trimmed by 2 bases and V by 11 bases; bases with no gene match: 6. The CDR3 contains 13 residues.

CDR3 DNA: TGTGCCAGCAGCGTAGCCGCCGTGGGCACCGGGGAGCTGTTTTTT. The encoded protein is CASSVAAVGTGELFF. The chain combines TRBV9 with TRBJ2-2; D is uncertain. CDR3 length: 15 residues. V lost 0 bases and J lost 4, with 10 bases in between. Germline V gene lookup returns CDR1 SGDLS and CDR2 YYNGEE.

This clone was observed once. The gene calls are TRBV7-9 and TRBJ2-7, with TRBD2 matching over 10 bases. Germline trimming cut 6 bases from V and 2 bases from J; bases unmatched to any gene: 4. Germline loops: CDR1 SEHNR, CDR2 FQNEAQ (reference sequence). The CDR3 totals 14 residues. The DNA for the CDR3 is TGTGCCAGCAGTTCTAGCGGGAGTACCTACGAGCAGTACTTC. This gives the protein CASSSSGSTYEQYF.

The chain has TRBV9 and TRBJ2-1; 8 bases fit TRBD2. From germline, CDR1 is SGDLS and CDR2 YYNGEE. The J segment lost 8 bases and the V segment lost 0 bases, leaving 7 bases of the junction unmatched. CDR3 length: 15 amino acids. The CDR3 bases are TGTGCCAGCAGCGTAGTATCGGGAGGGCAGGATGAGCAGTTCTTC. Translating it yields CASSVVSGGQDEQFF.

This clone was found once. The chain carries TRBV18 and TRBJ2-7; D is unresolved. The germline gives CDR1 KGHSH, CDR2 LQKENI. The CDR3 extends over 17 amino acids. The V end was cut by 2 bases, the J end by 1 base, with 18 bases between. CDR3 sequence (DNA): TGTGCCAGCTCACCAACCGCTGTACAACGGATTTCCTACGAGCAGTACTTC. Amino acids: CASSPTAVQRISYEQYF. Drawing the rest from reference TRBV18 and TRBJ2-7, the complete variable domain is NAGVMQNPRHLVRRRGQEARLRCSPMKGHSHVYWYRQLPEEGLKFMVYLQKENIIDESGMPKERFSAEFPKEGPSILRIQQVVRGDSAAYFCASSPTAVQRISYEQYFGPGTRLTVT.

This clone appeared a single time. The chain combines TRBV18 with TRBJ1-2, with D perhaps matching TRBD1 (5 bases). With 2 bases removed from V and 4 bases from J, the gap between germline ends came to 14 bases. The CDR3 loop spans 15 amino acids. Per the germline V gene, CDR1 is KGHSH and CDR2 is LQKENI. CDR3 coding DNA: TGTGCCAGCTCACCAGGGCAGGGATTGGTCTATGGCTACACCTTC. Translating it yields CASSPGQGLVYGYTF. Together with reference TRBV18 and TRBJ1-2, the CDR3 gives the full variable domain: NAGVMQNPRHLVRRRGQEARLRCSPMKGHSHVYWYRQLPEEGLKFMVYLQKENIIDESGMPKERFSAEFPKEGPSILRIQQVVRGDSAAYFCASSPGQGLVYGYTFGSGTRLTVV.

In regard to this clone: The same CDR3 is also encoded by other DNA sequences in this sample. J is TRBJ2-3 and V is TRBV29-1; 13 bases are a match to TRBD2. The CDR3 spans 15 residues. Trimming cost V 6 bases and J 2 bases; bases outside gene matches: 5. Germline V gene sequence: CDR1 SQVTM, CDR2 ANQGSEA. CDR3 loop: CSVGGLAGPTDTQYF. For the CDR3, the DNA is TGCAGCGTAGGGGGACTAGCGGGACCCACAGATACGCAGTATTTT.

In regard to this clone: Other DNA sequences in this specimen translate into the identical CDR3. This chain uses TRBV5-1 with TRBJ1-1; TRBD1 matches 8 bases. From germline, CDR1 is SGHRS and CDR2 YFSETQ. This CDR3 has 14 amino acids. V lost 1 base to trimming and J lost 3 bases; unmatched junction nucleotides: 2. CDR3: CASSLQGADTEAFF. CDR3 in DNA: TGCGCCAGCAGCTTGCAGGGGGCCGACACTGAAGCTTTCTTT.

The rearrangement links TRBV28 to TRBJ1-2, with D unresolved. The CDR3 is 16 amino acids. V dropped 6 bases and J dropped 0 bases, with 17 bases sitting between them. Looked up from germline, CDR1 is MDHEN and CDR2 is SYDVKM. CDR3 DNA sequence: TGTGCCAGCAGAGACCCCGGACGGGGAGCTAACTATGGCTACACCTTC. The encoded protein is CASRDPGRGANYGYTF.

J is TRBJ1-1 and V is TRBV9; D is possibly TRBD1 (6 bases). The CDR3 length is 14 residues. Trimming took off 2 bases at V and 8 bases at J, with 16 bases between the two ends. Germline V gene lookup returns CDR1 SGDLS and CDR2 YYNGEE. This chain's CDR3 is CASSVLQGGGEAFF. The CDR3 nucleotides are TGTGCCAGCAGCGTTCTACAGGGAGGCGGCGAAGCTTTCTTT.

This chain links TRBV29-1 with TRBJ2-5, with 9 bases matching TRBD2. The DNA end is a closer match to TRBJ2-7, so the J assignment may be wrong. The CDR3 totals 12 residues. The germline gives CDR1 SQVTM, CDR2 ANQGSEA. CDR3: CSVVVAGDEQYF. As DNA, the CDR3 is TGCAGCGTTGTGGTAGCGGGAGACGAGCAGTACTTC.

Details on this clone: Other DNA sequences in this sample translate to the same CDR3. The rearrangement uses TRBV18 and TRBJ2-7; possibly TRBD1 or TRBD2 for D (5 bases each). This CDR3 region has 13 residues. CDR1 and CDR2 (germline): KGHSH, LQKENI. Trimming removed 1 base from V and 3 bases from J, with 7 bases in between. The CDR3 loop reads CASSPLGGYEQYF. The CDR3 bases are TGTGCCAGCTCACCACTTGGGGGCTACGAGCAGTACTTC. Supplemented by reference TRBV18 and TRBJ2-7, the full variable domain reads NAGVMQNPRHLVRRRGQEARLRCSPMKGHSHVYWYRQLPEEGLKFMVYLQKENIIDESGMPKERFSAEFPKEGPSILRIQQVVRGDSAAYFCASSPLGGYEQYFGPGTRLTVT.

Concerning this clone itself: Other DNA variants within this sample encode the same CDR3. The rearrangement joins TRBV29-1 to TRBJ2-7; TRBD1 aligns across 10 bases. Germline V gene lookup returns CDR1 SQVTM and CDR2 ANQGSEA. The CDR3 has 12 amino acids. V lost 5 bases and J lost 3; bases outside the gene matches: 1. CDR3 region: CSVRTGGYEQYF. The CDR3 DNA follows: TGCAGCGTTAGGACAGGGGGCTACGAGCAGTACTTC.

The CDR3 region is CASSFRVSGANVLTF. DNA of the CDR3: TGTGCCAGCAGTTTCCGGGTCTCTGGGGCCAACGTCCTGACTTTC. The J gene is TRBJ2-6, the V gene TRBV6-5; D not resolved. Per germline, CDR1 MNHEY and CDR2 SVGAGI. With 4 bases removed from V and 0 bases from J, the gap between germline ends came to 7 bases. The CDR3 covers 15 residues.